The rows below give T cell receptor beta chains drawn from one sample of a study of cytomegalovirus exposure and HLA in healthy donors. The method was immunoSEQ multiplex PCR; TCRdb's version includes in-frame clones alone and lacks a portion of them. This table has over 100,000 clones, about four fifths appearing once. Sequenced material: PBMCs. Receptors originate from a man aged 30-40 years in good health and CMV-seronegative. CDR3s include the opening cysteine and the closing phenylalanine or tryptophan. The D gene is left open where the match is weak. Expanded clones are given a class, and other clones once, few, many or no size at all.

clone_size	v_call	j_call	d_call	cdr3_aa	cdr3_nt
once	TRBV30	TRBJ1-5	-	CAWSPAEHQPQHF	TGTGCCTGGAGCCCCGCGGAGCATCAGCCCCAGCATTTT
-	TRBV5-1	TRBJ2-3	TRBD1	CASSPGQGADTQYF	TGCGCCAGCAGCCCGGGACAGGGGGCAGATACGCAGTATTTT
-	TRBV6-5	TRBJ2-7	TRBD2	CASSYSLAGAIYEQYF	TGTGCCAGCAGTTACTCCCTAGCGGGAGCCATCTACGAGCAGTACTTC
-	TRBV7-2	TRBJ1-5	-	CASSFRSNQPQHF	TGTGCCAGCAGCTTCCGGAGCAATCAGCCCCAGCATTTT
-	TRBV6-5	TRBJ1-3	-	CASSYSRSSGNTIYF	TGTGCCAGCAGTTACTCGAGGAGCTCTGGAAACACCATATATTTT
-	TRBV23-1	TRBJ2-7	TRBD1	CASSPPFGQGYYEQYF	TGCGCCAGCAGTCCACCGTTCGGACAGGGATACTACGAGCAGTACTTC
few	TRBV10-3	TRBJ1-1	-	CAISVGWVAGTEAFF	TGTGCCATCAGTGTTGGGTGGGTAGCTGGAACTGAAGCTTTCTTT
once	TRBV7-9	TRBJ2-7	-	CASSARQDSYEQYF	TGTGCCAGCAGCGCTCGACAGGACTCCTACGAGCAGTACTTC
once	TRBV7-2	TRBJ2-7	TRBD1	CASRIRQGELYEQYF	TGTGCCAGCCGAATTCGACAGGGGGAGCTCTACGAGCAGTACTTC
-	TRBV7-2	TRBJ1-4	-	CASRPDSLNNEKLFF	TGTGCCAGCAGACCGGACAGTCTAAACAATGAAAAACTGTTTTTT
-	TRBV6-6	TRBJ1-2	-	CASSLQGSGGYTF	TGTGCCAGCAGTTTACAGGGTTCTGGTGGCTACACCTTC
-	TRBV19	TRBJ2-5	TRBD1	CASSIGQGARETQYF	TGTGCCAGTAGTATAGGTCAGGGGGCGCGGGAGACCCAGTACTTC
-	TRBV27	TRBJ2-1	-	CAIRTTDYNEQFF	TGTGCCATCCGGACTACTGATTACAATGAGCAGTTCTTC
-	TRBV28	TRBJ2-5	-	CASNSRVGTQYF	TGTGCCAGCAACTCCAGGGTTGGGACCCAGTACTTC
-	TRBV29-1	TRBJ2-7	TRBD1	CSALTGSNEQYF	TGCAGCGCTTTGACAGGGTCCAACGAGCAGTACTTC
-	TRBV27	TRBJ1-2	-	CASSFRRGAGYTF	TGTGCCAGCAGTTTTCGCAGGGGTGCCGGCTACACCTTC
-	TRBV4-1	TRBJ1-5	TRBD1	CASSQEGQGAEPQHF	TGCGCCAGCAGCCAAGAGGGACAGGGCGCGGAGCCCCAGCATTTT
-	TRBV20-1	TRBJ1-2	-	CSLRGGYGYTF	TGCAGCCTTCGGGGGGGCTATGGCTACACCTTC
-	TRBV4-1	TRBJ2-1	-	CASSPGGSYNEQFF	TGCGCCAGCAGCCCCGGCGGCTCCTACAATGAGCAGTTCTTC
-	TRBV27	TRBJ1-2	TRBD1	CASRRGTGGILVGYTF	TGTGCCAGCAGGAGAGGGACAGGGGGCATCCTCGTTGGCTACACCTTC
-	TRBV27	TRBJ2-7	-	CASSRDSIYEQYF	TGTGCCAGCAGTCGCGACAGTATATACGAGCAGTACTTC
-	TRBV7-9	TRBJ1-1	-	CASSRSGTRVFF	TGTGCCAGCAGCCGCTCCGGGACAAGGGTATTCTTT
-	TRBV25-1	TRBJ2-5	-	CASRETGTETQYF	TGTGCCAGCAGGGAAACAGGGACGGAGACCCAGTACTTC
-	TRBV10-1	TRBJ1-1	TRBD1	CASSDSRGRGSTEAFF	TGCGCCAGCAGTGACTCACGGGGCAGGGGGTCCACTGAAGCTTTCTTT
-	TRBV29-1	TRBJ2-3	TRBD2	CSAYGLAGEDTQYF	TGCAGCGCTTATGGACTAGCGGGAGAAGATACGCAGTATTTT
few	TRBV6-1	TRBJ2-3	-	CASSFRPERTDTQYF	TGTGCCAGCAGTTTCAGACCCGAGAGGACAGATACGCAGTATTTT
-	TRBV28	TRBJ1-3	TRBD1	CASRRHGTELKGNTIYF	TGTGCCAGCAGAAGACACGGGACAGAACTTAAGGGAAACACCATATATTTT
-	TRBV28	TRBJ2-7	TRBD1	CASSRSRRGQGEYYEQYF	TGTGCCAGCAGTCGGAGTAGGAGGGGACAGGGTGAATACTACGAGCAGTACTTC
-	TRBV5-1	TRBJ2-5	-	CASSLPGSEETQYF	TGCGCCAGCAGCTTGCCCGGGTCGGAGGAGACCCAGTACTTC
-	TRBV12-5	TRBJ2-3	TRBD2	CASRISGSNTDTQYF	TGTGCTAGTCGGATCAGCGGGAGTAATACAGATACGCAGTATTTT
-	TRBV5-1	TRBJ1-4	TRBD1	CASSLEGQEYEKLFF	TGCGCCAGCAGCTTGGAAGGACAGGAGTATGAAAAACTGTTTTTT
-	TRBV10-1	TRBJ2-7	TRBD1	CASSETGDPYEQYF	TGCGCCAGCAGTGAGACAGGGGACCCCTACGAGCAGTACTTC
-	TRBV6-5	TRBJ1-1	TRBD1	CASSRRQGATEAFF	TGTGCCAGCAGCCGTCGACAGGGGGCTACTGAAGCTTTCTTT
few	TRBV5-1	TRBJ1-6	TRBD1	CASSLEGQENSPLHF	TGCGCCAGCAGCTTGGAGGGACAGGAAAATTCACCCCTCCACTTT
few	TRBV6-1	TRBJ2-7	TRBD2	CASSGTSASDEQYF	TGTGCCAGCAGCGGGACTAGCGCTTCGGACGAGCAGTACTTC
once	TRBV5-1	TRBJ2-6	-	CASSSGLESSGANVLTF	TGCGCCAGCAGCTCTGGACTCGAATCGTCTGGGGCCAACGTCCTGACTTTC
few	TRBV4-1	TRBJ1-1	TRBD1	CASSQRGLSEAFF	TGCGCCAGCAGCCAAAGGGGGCTTTCTGAAGCTTTCTTT
-	TRBV27	TRBJ1-2	-	CASSRATAVDGYTF	TGTGCCAGCAGCCGCGCCACTGCCGTGGATGGCTACACCTTC
few	TRBV2	TRBJ2-7	-	CASSEESGSEQYF	TGTGCCAGCAGTGAAGAGTCAGGGTCCGAGCAGTACTTC
-	TRBV4-1	TRBJ2-1	-	CASSQAGPSSYNEQFF	TGCGCCAGCAGCCAAGCAGGCCCGAGCTCCTACAATGAGCAGTTCTTC
-	TRBV10-3	TRBJ2-7	TRBD1	CAIRQQGASYEQYF	TGTGCCATCAGACAACAGGGGGCCTCCTACGAGCAGTACTTC
-	TRBV5-4	TRBJ2-7	-	CASSQVQGDEQYF	TGTGCCAGCAGCCAGGTACAGGGCGACGAGCAGTACTTC
few	TRBV30	TRBJ1-2	TRBD1	CAFWDRIVGYTF	TGTGCCTTTTGGGACAGGATCGTCGGCTACACCTTC